This TCR beta chain appears in the sequencing data of a study of STAT5B mutations in CD4+ large granular lymphocyte leukemia (dated by TCRdb to between 2021 and 2024). Turning to the overall study: Among healthy controls, the CDR3 'QG' motif was associated with a particular HLA allele. The study compared the TCRbeta repertoires of patients with CD4+ T-cell large granular lymphocyte leukemia against the TCRbeta repertoires of healthy blood donors. Flow cytometry on FACSCanto II or FACSVerse confirmed that purified fractions exceeded 95% purity among lymphocytes. The study at large found these results: Each patient's main leukemic clonotypes were private, but approximately 23% of these clonotypes showed up at low frequency in the non-leukemic repertoires of other patients. CD4-sorted patient repertoires appeared more clonal than healthy CD4+ repertoires, and this difference persisted after removing the putative leukemic clones. Enrichment of TRBV06-family usage was observed among the top patient clones (8/27) relative to healthy controls (2/35). The data were not HLA-matched, and the higher clonality in CD4+ T-LGLL than in CD8+ T-LGLL could be due to the relatively small sample size.

Healthy controls were roughly 36 blood donors whose buffy coats came from the Finnish Red Cross blood service. All TCR-sequenced material derived from peripheral blood: patient blood samples and healthy donor buffy coats. Peripheral blood mononuclear cells were isolated by Ficoll-Hypaque gradient centrifugation. Magnetic purification was used to isolate CD4+ cells from the buffy coats of the healthy controls. Genomic DNA was extracted using the Gentra Puregene Cell and Tissue kit, and a Qubit 2.0 fluorometer was used to quantify it. TCRbeta rearrangements were sequenced from genomic DNA using the immunoSEQ assay at survey resolution. In the source study's methods: A lowest detectable productive clonotype frequency of 2.59 x 10-5 was observed in the TCR sequencing data. Only productive TCRbeta rearrangements, meaning sequences that were complete and in-frame, were kept for the analyses. Sample clonality was computed as Simpson clonality in the immunoSEQ Analyzer version 3.0. Based on frequency, clones were grouped as very rare, small, medium, large (1-20%) or hyperexpanded (>20%). Generation probabilities were estimated with OLGA 1.2.3, V-gene circos plots were made with VDJtools, specificities were looked up in VDJdb, and CDR3 motifs were identified with GLIPH. The immuneACCESS repertoire file appears here via TCRdb, limited to in-frame rearrangements. These files lack a portion of the clones; in checked studies, under half of the deficit traces to unresolved V genes, and the cause of the others is not known. The V and J calls and clone size come from that table; D and trimming were worked out from the DNA. Present in this sample are around 32,000 clones, approximately 80% of which were seen just once. Around 2.5% of the sample is taken by the ten largest.

Comments on this clone: The antigen it binds to is not known. No base qualities exist here, and no much larger clone lies one base off it.

The germline V gene specifies SGHTA as CDR1 and FQGNSA as CDR2. The CDR3 runs 15 residues from the cysteine to the phenylalanine. Kept here is only the CDR3 DNA, which spans 45 bases and is read in frame from base 1. Here V drops 5 bases and J drops 2 bases, and the junction holds 4 bases not matched to any gene. Sample: CD4+ T cells from blood buffy coats. The clonotype comes from a human donor in good health. The rearrangement combines TRBV7-2 with TRBJ2-1, and TRBD1 aligns with 9 junction nucleotides. CDR3 reads: CASSLRQGAYNEQFF. The DNA sequence is as follows: TGTGCCAGCAGCCTAAGACAGGGGGCCTACAATGAGCAGTTCTTC.